The sequence of this T cell receptor (beta chain) was determined in a study of CXCR3-negative and CXCR3-positive naive CD8 T cells. Findings of the study overall: TRBV-TRBJ usage was alike in naive CXCR3-negative and CXCR3-positive cells but differed in memory cells. Researchers report that CXCR3-positive naive cells carry more hydrophobic TRB CDR3s than CXCR3-negative naive cells.

Through 5' RACE with UMI labels, the TRB cDNA libraries were prepared. TCRdb reprocessed the 5' RACE reads, with one entry per CDR3 protein and no DNA. Its table lists tens of thousands of distinct CDR3 sequences. Triplicates of some 300,000 cells were sorted from each CD8+ T cell subset. The CDR3 totals 15 residues. Remarks on this clonotype: No antigen is known for it.

This receptor was taken from a human donor in good health. Some clones in this sample may be carry-over from other donors' samples. The chain combines TRBV12-3 or TRBV12-4 with TRBJ2-5; TCRdb indicates TRBD1, and absent DNA this call remains unverified. The sequencing input was naive CXCR3+ CD8+ T cells from blood. Subset here: CD45RO-CCR7+CD27+CD95- naive CD8+ T cells expressing CXCR3 (TNR3+). The CDR3 spells CASSPGGAVGETQYF.